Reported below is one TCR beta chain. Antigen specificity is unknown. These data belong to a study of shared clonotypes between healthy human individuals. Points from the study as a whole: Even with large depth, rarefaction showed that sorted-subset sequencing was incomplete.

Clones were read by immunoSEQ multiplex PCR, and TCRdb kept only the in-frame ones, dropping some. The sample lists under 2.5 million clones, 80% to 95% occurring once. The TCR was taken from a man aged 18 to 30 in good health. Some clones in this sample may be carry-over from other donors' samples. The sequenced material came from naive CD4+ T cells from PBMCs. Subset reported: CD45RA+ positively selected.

CDR3 bases: TGTGCCAGTAGTATAGGGGATCAGTACAATGAGCAGTTCTTC. Its translation is CASSIGDQYNEQFF. The chain uses TRBV19 and TRBJ2-1, with D unclear. Looked up from germline, CDR1 is LNHDA and CDR2 is SQIVND (reference sequence). Between the trimmed V and J ends, which lost 1 base and 4 bases, there was a span of 8 bases. The length of the CDR3 is 14 residues.